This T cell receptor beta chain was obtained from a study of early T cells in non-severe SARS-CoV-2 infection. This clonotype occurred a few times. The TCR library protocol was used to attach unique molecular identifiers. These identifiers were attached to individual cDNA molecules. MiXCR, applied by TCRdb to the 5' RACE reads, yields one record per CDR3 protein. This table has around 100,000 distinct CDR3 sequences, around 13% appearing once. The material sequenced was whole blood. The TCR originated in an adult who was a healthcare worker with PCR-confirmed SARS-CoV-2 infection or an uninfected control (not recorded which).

This CDR3 is CASGLSSLGGARTEAFF. The CDR3 DNA sequence: TGTGCTAGTGGTTTGTCCTCTCTTGGAGGGGCTAGGACTGAAGCTTTCTTT. V gene TRBV12-5 combines with J gene TRBJ1-1; a possible D gene is TRBD1 (5 bases). Germline V gives CDR1 LGHNT, CDR2 FRNRAP. V was trimmed by 2 bases and J by 5 bases, leaving 21 bases between them. The CDR3 contains 17 residues.